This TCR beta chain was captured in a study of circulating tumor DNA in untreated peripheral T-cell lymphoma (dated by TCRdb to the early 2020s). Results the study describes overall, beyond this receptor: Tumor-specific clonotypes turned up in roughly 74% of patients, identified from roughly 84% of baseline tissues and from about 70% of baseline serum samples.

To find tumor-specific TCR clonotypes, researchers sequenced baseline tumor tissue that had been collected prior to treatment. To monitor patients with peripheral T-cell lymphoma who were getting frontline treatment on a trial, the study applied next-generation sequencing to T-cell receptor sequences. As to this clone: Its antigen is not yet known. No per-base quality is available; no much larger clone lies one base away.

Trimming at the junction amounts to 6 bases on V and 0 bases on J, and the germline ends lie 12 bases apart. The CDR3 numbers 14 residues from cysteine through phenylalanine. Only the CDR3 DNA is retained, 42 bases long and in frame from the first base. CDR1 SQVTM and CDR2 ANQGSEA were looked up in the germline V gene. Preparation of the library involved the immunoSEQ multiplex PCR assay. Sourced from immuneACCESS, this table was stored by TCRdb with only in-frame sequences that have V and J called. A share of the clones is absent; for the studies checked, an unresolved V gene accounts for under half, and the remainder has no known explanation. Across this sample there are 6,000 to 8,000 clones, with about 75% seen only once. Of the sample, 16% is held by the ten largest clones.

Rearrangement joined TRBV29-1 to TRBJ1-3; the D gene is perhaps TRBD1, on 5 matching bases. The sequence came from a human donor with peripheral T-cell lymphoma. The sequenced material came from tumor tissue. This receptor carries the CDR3 CSVQGANSGNTIYF. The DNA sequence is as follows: TGCAGCGTGCAAGGGGCCAACTCTGGAAACACCATATATTTT. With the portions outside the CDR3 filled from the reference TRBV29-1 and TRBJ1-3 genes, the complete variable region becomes SAVISQKPSRDICQRGTSLTIQCQVDSQVTMMFWYRQQPGQSLTLIATANQGSEATYESGFVIDKFPISRPNLTFSTLTVSNMSPEDSSIYLCSVQGANSGNTIYFGEGSWLTVV.